Presented here are 15 T cell receptor beta chains from one specimen sequenced in a study of Graves' ophthalmopathy and Graves' hyperthyroidism. Investigators amplified TCR beta CDR3 regions from RNA transcripts. First-round RT-PCR used HTBI primers; second-round multiplex PCR followed. From the multiplex PCR reads, TCRdb called clonotypes with MiXCR, one entry per CDR3 protein. The sample has almost 750,000 distinct CDR3 sequences, around 40% seen once. Sequencing input: peripheral blood. All receptors come from an adult man with Graves' ophthalmopathy.

This clonotype was seen only a few times. Germline and junction disagree at one end, which may indicate a read error. This rearrangement joins TRBV7-9 to TRBJ2-6, with D unresolved. The V gene's germline CDR1 is SEHNR and CDR2 FQNEAQ (reference sequence). This CDR3 comprises 10 residues. CDR3 in amino acids: CASSPQQVAF. The DNA for the CDR3 is TGTGCCAGCAGCCCCCAGCAGGTGGCTTTC.

The table lists this clonotype with many counts. J is TRBJ1-6 and V is TRBV6-5; 9 nucleotides agree with TRBD1. Germline V CDR1 and CDR2: MNHEY, SVGAGI. CDR3 length equals 14 residues. J lost 9 bases, V lost 2 bases, and 2 bases had no gene match. Here the CDR3 DNA reads TGTGCCAGCAGTTACCGGGACAGGGCTTCACCCCTCCACTTT. This sequence encodes CASSYRDRASPLHF.

The chain is built from TRBV25-1 and TRBJ1-1; no clear D gene. Germline V gene sequence: CDR1 MGHDK, CDR2 SYGVNS. The CDR3 spans 13 residues. CDR3 protein: CARDRDRWTEAFF. CDR3 nucleotide sequence: TGTGCTAGAGATCGGGATCGGTGGACTGAAGCTTTCTTT.

Ten or more counts support this clonotype. This sequence joins TRBV20-1 and TRBJ1-5; tentative D call: TRBD1 (5 bases). The ends were cut back, 5 bases at V and 6 bases at J, with 14 bases in the middle. The CDR3 is made up of 13 amino acids. Per the germline V gene, CDR1 is DFQATT and CDR2 is SNEGSKA (reference sequence). CDR3 sequence: CSAGTAVGQPQHF. CDR3 DNA: TGCAGTGCTGGGACCGCTGTCGGTCAGCCCCAGCATTTT.

J is TRBJ2-6 and V is TRBV7-9, with TRBD1 matching over 8 bases. CDR3 length: 15 amino acids. Germline CDR1 is SEHNR and CDR2 is FQNEAQ (reference sequence). V shed 5 bases, J shed 4 bases, and the junction held 4 bases outside the gene matches. The chain's CDR3 is CASSQGASGANVLTF. Written as DNA, the CDR3 is TGTGCCAGCAGCCAGGGGGCCTCCGGGGCCAACGTCCTGACTTTC.

As regards this clonotype: One end of the junction is discordant with germline, which a read error may explain. The V and J genes are TRBV10-3 and TRBJ1-1; D gene unclear. In germline, CDR1 is ENHRY, CDR2 SYGVKD. The CDR3 has 13 amino acids. The CDR3 coding sequence is TGTGCCAGCAGTTCGTACACGAACACTGAAGCTTTCTTT. Translating gives CASSSYTNTEAFF.

This rearrangement joins TRBV6-6 to TRBJ1-2, with TRBD1 as a possible D gene (6 bases). The germline V gene encodes CDR1 MNHNY and CDR2 SVGAGI (reference sequence). This CDR3 contains 14 residues. The V and J ends lost 5 bases and 6 bases respectively, with 16 bases between them. CDR3 sequence: CASSEDLGAHGYTF. The CDR3 region has the DNA TGTGCCAGCAGTGAAGATCTGGGGGCGCATGGCTACACCTTC.

The chain has TRBV6-6 and TRBJ1-1; D unclear. Germline V gives CDR1 MNHNY, CDR2 SVGAGI (reference sequence). The length of the CDR3 is 13 residues. The V end lost 8 bases, the J end lost 6 bases, and 16 bases lay between the germline ends. DNA of the CDR3: TGTGCCAGCTTCAAGTCCCAACTGGCTGAAGCTTTCTTT. It specifies CASFKSQLAEAFF.

In this sample, this clonotype turned up a few times. This rearrangement joins TRBV7-9 to TRBJ1-4; 7 nucleotides align to TRBD1. V shed 7 bases and J 7 bases; nucleotides not matched to a gene: 15. CDR1 is SEHNR, CDR2 FQNEAQ, per germline (reference sequence). The CDR3 contains 16 residues. The CDR3 sequence is CASIPFRGTVREKLFF. The CDR3 DNA reads TGTGCCAGCATCCCATTCCGGGGGACAGTTCGTGAAAAACTGTTTTTT.

V usage is TRBV7-9 and J usage is TRBJ1-4; tentative D call: TRBD1 (5 bases). V was shortened by 5 bases and J by 7 bases, with 20 bases between the two germline ends. This CDR3 contains 16 residues. Per germline, CDR1 SEHNR and CDR2 FQNEAQ (reference sequence). CDR3: CASSPISPGTSEKLFF. In nucleotides, the CDR3 is TGTGCCAGCAGCCCGATAAGTCCCGGGACCAGTGAAAAACTGTTTTTT.

J is TRBJ1-4 and V is TRBV29-1, with a possible D match to TRBD1 (5 bases). The V gene lost 7 bases and the J gene lost 7 bases, with 7 bases spanning the gap. Germline CDR1 reads SQVTM; CDR2 reads ANQGSEA. The CDR3 has 10 amino acids. The DNA for the CDR3 is TGCAGCGGGGGCGGTGAAAAACTGTTTTTT. The encoded protein is CSGGGEKLFF.

CDR3 in amino acids: CAISGTDGHTIYF. DNA for the CDR3: TGTGCCATCAGTGGGACGGACGGACACACCATATATTTT. V is TRBV10-3 and J is TRBJ1-3; D gene unclear. Germline CDR1 is ENHRY and CDR2 is SYGVKD. The CDR3 is 13 residues long. Trimming removed 4 bases at V and 8 bases at J, with 12 bases between.

This clonotype appeared a few times. The rearrangement joins TRBV7-3 to TRBJ1-5, with D possibly matching TRBD1 (5 bases). CDR3 length: 18 residues. Between the trimmed V and J ends, which lost 1 base and 4 bases, there was a span of 20 bases. In germline, CDR1 is SGHTA, CDR2 FQGTGA. CDR3: CASSLMSRAAGSNQPQHF. The CDR3 bases are TGTGCCAGCAGCTTAATGAGCAGGGCCGCGGGTTCGAATCAGCCCCAGCATTTT.

Worth noting for this clonotype: One end of the junction fails to match germline, which may point to a read error. The V call is TRBV2, the J call TRBJ2-7; 9 nucleotides align to TRBD2. Germline loops: CDR1 SNHLY, CDR2 FYNNEI. This CDR3 has 16 residues. CDR3 in amino acids: CVSSEGVSGSIYEQYF. The CDR3 DNA reads as TGTGTCAGCAGTGAGGGGGTTAGCGGGAGTATCTACGAGCAGTACTTC.

CDR3 loop: CASSQALPYGYTF. CDR3 in DNA: TGTGCCAGCAGCCAGGCCCTACCGTATGGCTACACCTTC. This chain links TRBV12-3 or TRBV12-4 with TRBJ1-2; D remains ambiguous. V was clipped by 6 bases and J by 5 bases, with 13 bases between them. This CDR3 contains 13 residues.